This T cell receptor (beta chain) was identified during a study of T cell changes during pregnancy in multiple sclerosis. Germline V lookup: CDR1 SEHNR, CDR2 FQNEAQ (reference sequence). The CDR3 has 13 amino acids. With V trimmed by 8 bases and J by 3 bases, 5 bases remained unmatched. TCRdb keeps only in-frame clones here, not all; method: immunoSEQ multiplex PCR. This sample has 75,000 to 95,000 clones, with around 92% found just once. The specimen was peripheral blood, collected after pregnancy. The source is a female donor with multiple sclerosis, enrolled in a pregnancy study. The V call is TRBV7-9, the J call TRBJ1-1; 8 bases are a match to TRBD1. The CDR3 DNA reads TGTGCCAGCGATTCGACAGGGGACACTGAAGCTTTCTTT. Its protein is CASDSTGDTEAFF.